Below are 9 T cell receptor beta chains sequenced from a single sample in a study of monozygotic twins with cystic fibrosis. Clones were read by immunoSEQ multiplex PCR, and TCRdb kept only the in-frame ones, dropping some. The data contain about 9,600 clones, about 89% of them singletons. The source material was blood. These receptors all come from a boy aged 2 to 10 with cystic fibrosis.

The rearrangement links TRBV20-1 to TRBJ2-7, with D maybe TRBD1 (6 bases). The length of the CDR3 is 11 residues. CDR1 is DFQATT and CDR2 is SNEGSKA in the germline V gene (reference sequence). V shed 5 bases and J shed 7 bases, with 12 bases lying between them. This CDR3 reads CSASQGWEQYV. The CDR3 DNA is TGCAGTGCTTCTCAGGGGTGGGAGCAGTACGTC.

The rearrangement uses TRBV19 and TRBJ2-2; no reliable D call. Germline CDR1 and CDR2: LNHDA and SQIVND (reference sequence). Trimming shortened V by 3 bases and J by 2 bases, and 10 bases separated the two germline ends. CDR3 length: 15 amino acids. The CDR3 DNA follows: TGTGCCAGTAGTATGATAGCCAGAAACACCGGGGAGCTGTTTTTT. Amino acids: CASSMIARNTGELFF.

The rearrangement uses TRBV19 and TRBJ1-2; 9 positions match TRBD1. Trimming removed 5 bases from V and 4 bases from J; junction bases left unmatched: 17. Per germline, CDR1 LNHDA and CDR2 SQIVND (reference sequence). The CDR3 loop spans 18 amino acids. CDR3 DNA: TGTGCCAGTAGTGTAACATCGGGACAGGGTCATTTGGTCTATGGCTACACCTTC. It specifies CASSVTSGQGHLVYGYTF.

The chain combines TRBV2 with TRBJ1-4; D unresolved. This CDR3 has 15 residues. Trimming shortened V by 6 bases and J by 7 bases, and 18 bases separated the two germline ends. Per germline, CDR1 SNHLY and CDR2 FYNNEI. The CDR3 protein is CASSKDQIGPEKLFF. Here the CDR3 DNA reads TGTGCCAGCAGCAAAGACCAAATCGGGCCTGAAAAACTGTTTTTT.

This chain joins TRBV2 and TRBJ2-5; TRBD1 might be the D (5 bases). CDR1 and CDR2 (germline): SNHLY, FYNNEI. V lost 7 bases, J lost 2 bases, and 11 bases lay in between. This CDR3 contains 13 residues. CDR3 sequence: CASNSGSQETQYF. Written as DNA, the CDR3 is TGTGCCAGCAATTCAGGGTCTCAAGAGACCCAGTACTTC.

The rearrangement joins TRBV27 to TRBJ1-5; perhaps TRBD1 as D (5 bases). This CDR3 spans 12 amino acids. Trimming took 11 bases from V and 3 from J, leaving 11 bases between them. Looked up from germline, CDR1 is MNHEY and CDR2 is SMNVEV (reference sequence). The CDR3 region has the DNA TGTGCCTCAGGGATGATCAATCAGCCCCAGCATTTT. This sequence encodes CASGMINQPQHF.

This chain links TRBV11-2 with TRBJ1-6, with D unclear. Germline V gene lookup returns CDR1 SGHAT and CDR2 FQNNGV. The CDR3 is 14 amino acids. Trimming removed 1 base at V and 8 bases at J, with 9 bases between. CDR3 DNA sequence: TGTGCCAGCAGCTTAGGGTACGCGCATTCACCCCTCCACTTT. Its translation: CASSLGYAHSPLHF.

The chain combines TRBV19 with TRBJ2-6, with 9 bases aligning to TRBD1. The V gene's germline CDR1 is LNHDA and CDR2 SQIVND (reference sequence). Trimming cost V 4 bases and J 1 base; bases outside gene matches: 11. The CDR3 is 19 residues long. CDR3 amino acids: CASSRTITGTGSGANVLTF. CDR3 coding DNA: TGTGCCAGTAGTAGAACGATAACCGGGACAGGGTCTGGGGCCAACGTCCTGACTTTC.

V gene TRBV2 combines with J gene TRBJ1-4; TRBD1 is a possible D gene (5 bases). The CDR3 spans 13 residues. V lost 11 bases and J 8 bases, leaving 18 bases between the germline ends. From germline, CDR1 is SNHLY and CDR2 FYNNEI. The CDR3 DNA is TGTGCCTGGCGGGGGGACCATAACGAAAAACTGTTTTTT. It yields the protein CAWRGDHNEKLFF.